The rows below give T cell receptor beta chains drawn from one sample of a study of blood T cell repertoires in COVID-19. TCRdb's table, derived via immunoSEQ multiplex PCR, lists solely in-frame clones and lacks some. Of 350,000 or so clones listed, 88% are singletons. The sample comprised PBMCs or T cells enriched from blood (not recorded which). Every receptor here comes from a woman aged 30 to 39 who had been exposed to COVID-19. Each CDR3 is given with its conserved first and last residue. A D gene is named only where the DNA matches it firmly. Not every row has a clone size; where given, it reads once, few, many or a size class.

TRBJ2-1	-	-	TRBV19	CASSLASYNEQFF	TGTGCCAGTAGCCTAGCGTCCTACAATGAGCAGTTCTTC
TRBJ1-5	TRBD1	-	TRBV18	CASSPDRAGYQPQHF	TGTGCCAGCTCACCGGACAGGGCAGGGTATCAGCCCCAGCATTTT
TRBJ1-2	-	-	TRBV9	CASSVGGGLGGYTF	TGTGCCAGCAGCGTAGGGGGAGGCCTGGGAGGCTACACCTTC
TRBJ2-1	TRBD2	-	TRBV11-3	CASSSPSGRSYNEQFF	TGTGCCAGCAGCTCACCTAGCGGGAGGTCCTACAATGAGCAGTTCTTC
TRBJ1-5	-	once	TRBV6-5	CASNPDSPSNQPQHF	TGTGCCAGCAACCCGGACAGCCCTAGCAATCAGCCCCAGCATTTT
TRBJ2-7	TRBD1	-	TRBV6-5	CASTNRGLTYEQYF	TGTGCCAGCACCAACAGGGGCCTTACCTACGAGCAGTACTTC
TRBJ2-7	TRBD2	-	TRBV12-5	CASREGTYEQYF	TGTGCTAGTCGGGAGGGGACCTACGAGCAGTACTTC
TRBJ1-1	-	-	TRBV14	CASTASRGLNTEAFF	TGTGCCAGCACCGCAAGCCGGGGGTTGAACACTGAAGCTTTCTTT
TRBJ2-3	-	-	TRBV7-3	CASSLEGFTTDTQYF	TGTGCCAGCAGCTTGGAGGGCTTCACCACAGATACGCAGTATTTT
TRBJ1-6	TRBD1	-	TRBV18	CASSPGQGAGSPLHF	TGTGCCAGCTCACCCGGACAGGGGGCTGGTTCACCCCTCCACTTT
TRBJ2-2	-	-	TRBV5-1	CASQGIPNTGELFF	TGCGCCAGCCAGGGGATACCGAACACCGGGGAGCTGTTTTTT
TRBJ1-1	-	-	TRBV19	CASRTVLNTEAFF	TGTGCCAGTAGAACGGTGCTGAACACTGAAGCTTTCTTT
TRBJ2-1	TRBD2	-	TRBV6-4	CASSAGTSVKNEQFF	TGTGCCAGCAGCGCCGGGACTAGCGTTAAGAATGAGCAGTTCTTC
TRBJ2-5	TRBD2	once	TRBV7-8	CASSLAASGGLEETQYF	TGTGCCAGCAGCTTAGCGGCTAGCGGGGGATTAGAAGAGACCCAGTACTTC
TRBJ2-3	-	-	TRBV21-1	CASSKGGVAGDLTDTQYF	TGTGCCAGCAGCAAAGGGGGGGTAGCGGGAGACCTAACAGATACGCAGTATTTT
TRBJ2-5	-	-	TRBV19	CASSIFPGLEETQYF	TGTGCCAGTAGTATATTTCCAGGGCTGGAGGAGACCCAGTACTTC
TRBJ2-1	TRBD2	-	TRBV10-3	CAISEGRLADYNEQFF	TGTGCCATCAGTGAAGGTCGGCTAGCGGATTACAATGAGCAGTTCTTC
TRBJ2-2	-	once	TRBV7-3	CASSLFQGTNTGELFF	TGTGCCAGCAGCTTATTCCAGGGTACGAACACCGGGGAGCTGTTTTTT
TRBJ1-6	-	few	TRBV3-1/TRBV3-2	CASSQDRDQGNSPLHF	TGTGCCAGCAGCCAAGATCGGGACCAGGGGAATTCACCCCTCCACTTT
TRBJ2-1	-	-	TRBV19	CASSFPGQGLGGGEQFF	TGTGCCAGTAGTTTCCCCGGACAGGGCCTGGGCGGGGGTGAGCAGTTCTTC
TRBJ1-5	-	few	TRBV28	CASTPTVSNQPQHF	TGTGCCAGCACCCCGACAGTTAGCAATCAGCCCCAGCATTTT
TRBJ1-4	-	-	TRBV28	CASSSPAGSEEKLFF	TGTGCCAGCAGTTCCCCCGCAGGGTCGGAAGAAAAACTGTTTTTT
TRBJ2-1	-	-	TRBV9	CASSVGTLGNEQFF	TGTGCCAGCAGCGTGGGGACTCTGGGGAATGAGCAGTTCTTC
TRBJ1-1	TRBD1	-	TRBV29-1	CSVVEGAGTEAFF	TGCAGCGTTGTTGAGGGGGCGGGCACTGAAGCTTTCTTT
TRBJ1-2	TRBD1	-	TRBV28	CASSAYDRDKYGYTF	TGTGCCAGCAGTGCTTACGACAGGGACAAATATGGCTACACCTTC
TRBJ2-4	-	-	TRBV7-7	CASSLVSGDIQYF	TGTGCCAGCAGCTTAGTCTCGGGAGACATTCAGTACTTC
TRBJ2-1	TRBD2	-	TRBV18	CASSQEAGWWEQFF	TGTGCCAGCTCACAGGAAGCGGGATGGTGGGAGCAGTTCTTC
TRBJ1-2	-	-	TRBV29-1	CSVDGVGVVGRPNYGYTF	TGCAGCGTTGACGGTGTCGGAGTCGTAGGCCGTCCTAACTATGGCTACACCTTC
TRBJ2-7	-	-	TRBV5-6	CASSRSLSSYEQYF	TGTGCCAGCAGCCGGTCACTTAGCTCCTACGAGCAGTACTTC
TRBJ1-2	TRBD1	-	TRBV11-2	CASSVGQGGGGYTF	TGTGCCAGCAGCGTCGGACAGGGAGGGGGTGGCTACACCTTC
TRBJ2-7	TRBD2	-	TRBV5-1	CASSLVLAAYPYEQYF	TGCGCCAGCAGCTTGGTACTAGCGGCCTACCCCTACGAGCAGTACTTC
TRBJ2-7	-	-	TRBV18	CASSPSLYEQYF	TGTGCCAGCTCCCCTTCCCTCTACGAGCAGTACTTC
TRBJ2-1	-	-	TRBV29-1	CSVEGLASNEQFF	TGCAGCGTTGAAGGGCTAGCCAGCAATGAGCAGTTCTTC
TRBJ2-5	TRBD2	-	TRBV28	CASRGGWETQYF	TGTGCCAGCCGGGGGGGCTGGGAGACCCAGTACTTC
TRBJ2-3	-	-	TRBV4-1	CASSQVSSVPSTDTQYF	TGCGCCAGCAGCCAAGTTTCGTCCGTCCCGAGCACAGATACGCAGTATTTT
TRBJ1-3	-	-	TRBV9	CASSTPTYSAGKHSGNTIYF	TGTGCCAGCAGCACCCCGACTTACTCCGCCGGAAAACACTCTGGAAACACCATATATTTT
TRBJ2-6	-	-	TRBV7-6	CASSQGPSLSGANVLTF	TGTGCCAGCAGCCAGGGGCCTAGCCTCTCTGGGGCCAACGTCCTGACTTTC
TRBJ2-1	TRBD2	few	TRBV5-1	CASSLSSGNFGNEQFF	TGCGCCAGCAGCTTATCTAGCGGGAATTTCGGTAATGAGCAGTTCTTC
TRBJ2-1	TRBD2	-	TRBV28	CASSMASGNNEQFF	TGTGCCAGCAGTATGGCTAGCGGGAACAATGAGCAGTTCTTC
TRBJ1-4	-	once	TRBV11-1	CASRPLGSQKLFF	TGTGCCAGCCGTCCCCTCGGGAGTCAAAAACTGTTTTTT
TRBJ1-6	-	-	TRBV11-2	CASSFGGVRRNSPLHF	TGTGCCAGCAGCTTCGGCGGGGTTAGGAGGAATTCACCCCTCCACTTT
TRBJ2-7	TRBD2	-	TRBV7-9	CASSTMREEPYEQYF	TGTGCCAGCAGCACGATGCGGGAGGAGCCCTACGAGCAGTACTTC
TRBJ2-7	-	-	TRBV9	CASSSSSYEQYF	TGTGCCAGCAGCTCTAGCTCCTACGAGCAGTACTTC
TRBJ2-6	TRBD1	-	TRBV19	CASSAGQGLTGANVLTF	TGTGCCAGTAGTGCCGGACAGGGTTTAACTGGGGCCAACGTCCTGACTTTC
TRBJ1-1	-	-	TRBV11-2	CASSLVDTLEAFF	TGTGCCAGCAGCTTAGTTGACACCCTTGAAGCTTTCTTT
TRBJ1-4	TRBD1	-	TRBV30	CAWRGQGNEKLFF	TGTGCCTGGAGGGGACAGGGAAATGAAAAACTGTTTTTT
TRBJ2-7	TRBD2	-	TRBV6-5	CASSYTGTSHYEQYF	TGTGCCAGCAGTTACACCGGGACTAGCCACTACGAGCAGTACTTC
TRBJ2-4	-	-	TRBV7-9	CASSPGTPFAKNIQYF	TGTGCCAGCAGCCCCGGGACTCCCTTTGCCAAAAACATTCAGTACTTC
TRBJ2-1	-	-	TRBV28	CASSLSGRIDEQFF	TGTGCCAGCAGCCTATCTGGGAGGATCGATGAGCAGTTCTTC
TRBJ1-1	-	-	TRBV25-1	CASSARGFEAFF	TGTGCCAGCAGTGCTAGGGGGTTTGAAGCTTTCTTT
TRBJ1-2	-	-	TRBV7-8	CASSLGPGARAGYTF	TGTGCCAGCAGCTTAGGTCCAGGGGCCAGAGCTGGCTACACCTTC